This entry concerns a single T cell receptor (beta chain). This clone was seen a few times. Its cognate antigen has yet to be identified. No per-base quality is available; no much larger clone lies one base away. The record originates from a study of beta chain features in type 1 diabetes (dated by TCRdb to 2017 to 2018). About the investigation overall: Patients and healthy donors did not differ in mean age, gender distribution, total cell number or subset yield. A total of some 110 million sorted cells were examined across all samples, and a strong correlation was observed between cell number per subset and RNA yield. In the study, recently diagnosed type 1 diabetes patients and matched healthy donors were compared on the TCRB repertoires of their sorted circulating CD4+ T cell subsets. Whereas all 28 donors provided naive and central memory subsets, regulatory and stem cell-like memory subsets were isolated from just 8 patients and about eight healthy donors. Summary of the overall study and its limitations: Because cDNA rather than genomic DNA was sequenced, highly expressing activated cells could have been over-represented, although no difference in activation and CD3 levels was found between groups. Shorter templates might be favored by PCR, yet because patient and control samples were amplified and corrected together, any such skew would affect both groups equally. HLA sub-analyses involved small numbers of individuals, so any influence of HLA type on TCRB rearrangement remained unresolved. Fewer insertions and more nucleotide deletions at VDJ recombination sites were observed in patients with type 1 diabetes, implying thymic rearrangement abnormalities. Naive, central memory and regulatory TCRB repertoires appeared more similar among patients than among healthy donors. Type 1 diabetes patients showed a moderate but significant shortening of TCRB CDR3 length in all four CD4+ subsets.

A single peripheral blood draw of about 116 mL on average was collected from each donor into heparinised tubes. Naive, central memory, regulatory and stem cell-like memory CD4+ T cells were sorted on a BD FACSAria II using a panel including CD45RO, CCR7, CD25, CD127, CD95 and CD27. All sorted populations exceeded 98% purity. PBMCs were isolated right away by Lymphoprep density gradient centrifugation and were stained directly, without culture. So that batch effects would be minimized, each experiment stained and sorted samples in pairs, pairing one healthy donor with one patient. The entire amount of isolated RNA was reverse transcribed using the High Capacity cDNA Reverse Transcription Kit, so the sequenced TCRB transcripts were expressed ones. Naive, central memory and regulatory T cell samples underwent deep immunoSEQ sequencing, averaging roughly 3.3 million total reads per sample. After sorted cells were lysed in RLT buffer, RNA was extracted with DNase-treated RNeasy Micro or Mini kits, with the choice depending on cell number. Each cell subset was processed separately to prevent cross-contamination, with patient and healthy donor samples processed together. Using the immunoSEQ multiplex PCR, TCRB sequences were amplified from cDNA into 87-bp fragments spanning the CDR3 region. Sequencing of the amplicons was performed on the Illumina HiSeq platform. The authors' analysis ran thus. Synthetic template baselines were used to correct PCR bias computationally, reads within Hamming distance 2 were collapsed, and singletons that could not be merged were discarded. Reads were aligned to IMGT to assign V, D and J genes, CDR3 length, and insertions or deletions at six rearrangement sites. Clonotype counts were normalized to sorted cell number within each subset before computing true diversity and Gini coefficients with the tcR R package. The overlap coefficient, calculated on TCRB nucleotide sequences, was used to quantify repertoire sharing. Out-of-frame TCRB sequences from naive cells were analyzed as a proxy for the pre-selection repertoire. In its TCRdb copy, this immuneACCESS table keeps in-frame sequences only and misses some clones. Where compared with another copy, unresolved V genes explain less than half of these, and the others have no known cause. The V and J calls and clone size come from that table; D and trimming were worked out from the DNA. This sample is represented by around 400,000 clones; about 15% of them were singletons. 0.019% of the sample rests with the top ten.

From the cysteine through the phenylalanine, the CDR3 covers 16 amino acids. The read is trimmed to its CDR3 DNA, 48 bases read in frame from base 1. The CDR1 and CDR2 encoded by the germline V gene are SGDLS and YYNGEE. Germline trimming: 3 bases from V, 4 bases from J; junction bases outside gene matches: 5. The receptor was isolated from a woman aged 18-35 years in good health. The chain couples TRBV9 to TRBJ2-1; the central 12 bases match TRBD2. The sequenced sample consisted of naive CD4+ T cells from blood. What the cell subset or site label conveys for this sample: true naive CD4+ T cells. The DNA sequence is TGTGCCAGCAGCGCCCCGACTAGCGGGAGATACAATGAGCAGTTCTTC. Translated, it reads CASSAPTSGRYNEQFF.